Below are 3 T cell receptor beta chains sequenced from a single sample in a study of technical replicates of blood from several donors (dated by TCRdb to 2015 to 2018). Libraries were prepared through the immunoSEQ multiplex PCR assay. TCRdb provides this immuneACCESS table in a form limited to in-frame rearrangements. Some clones are lacking; in checked studies, under half of them reflect an unresolved V gene, and why the rest are absent is not known. The sample table holds more than 65,000 clones, of which 90% to 97% were seen once. The ten largest make up more than 0.35% of the sample. The sequenced sample consisted of T cells isolated from PBMCs. These receptors all stem from a human donor in good health.

This clone is a singleton in its sample. The chain uses TRBV27 and TRBJ2-1, with 7 bases that match TRBD2. CDR1 MNHEY and CDR2 SMNVEV come from the germline V gene (reference sequence). The junction had 3 bases not matched to a gene; V was cut back by 2 bases and J by 5 bases. The CDR3 extends over 14 amino acids. In DNA form, the CDR3 reads TGTGCCAGCAGTTTAAGTCTAGCGGACAATGAGCAGTTCTTC. Its protein product is CASSLSLADNEQFF.

The chain employs TRBV28 and TRBJ1-5; TRBD1 aligns across 7 bases. CDR3 length equals 16 residues. CDR1 is MDHEN and CDR2 is SYDVKM in the germline V gene. J lost 5 bases, V lost 2 bases, and 9 bases had no gene match. CDR3 protein: CASSLVTGQPYQPQHF. For the CDR3, the DNA is TGTGCCAGCAGTTTAGTTACGGGACAGCCCTATCAGCCCCAGCATTTT.

V is TRBV12-5 and J is TRBJ1-1, with TRBD1 identical over 7 bases. V dropped 3 bases and J dropped 8; count of bases not matched to a gene: 6. Germline values: CDR1 LGHNT, CDR2 FRNRAP. The CDR3 length is 13 residues. The CDR3 coding sequence is TGTGCTAGTGGTTTATATCCGGACAGGGAAGCTTTCTTT. It translates to CASGLYPDREAFF.